The 9 T cell receptor beta chains below all came from one sample that was sequenced in a study of blood T cell repertoires in COVID-19. TCRdb's copy holds only in-frame clones and misses some; the assay was immunoSEQ multiplex PCR. The sample comprises about 71,000 clones, roughly 82% of which are singletons, and around 27% rests with the top ten. The sequenced sample consisted of peripheral blood. Receptors were obtained from a woman of 80 years or more with active or convalescent COVID-19.

The chain joins TRBV7-8 to TRBJ2-7, with 14 positions matching TRBD2. This CDR3 has 15 amino acids. Germline assignment: CDR1 SGHVS and CDR2 FQNEAQ. V was pared by 8 bases and J by 6 bases, with 9 bases of the junction left unmatched. The CDR3 DNA sequence: TGTGCCAGCGGGGGGACCGGGACTAGCGGGAGCGAGCAGTACTTC. Amino acid sequence: CASGGTGTSGSEQYF. The variable domain in full, with the rest retrieved from reference TRBV7-8 and TRBJ2-7, is GAGVSQSPRYKVAKRGQDVALRCDPISGHVSLFWYQQALGQGPEFLTYFQNEAQLDKSGLPSDRFFAERPEGSVSTLKIQRTQQEDSAVYLCASGGTGTSGSEQYFGPGTRLTVT.

The chain couples TRBV19 to TRBJ1-1; TRBD1 might be the D (6 bases). Deletions cut 5 bases from V and 5 bases from J, with 12 bases between. CDR1 is LNHDA, CDR2 SQIVND, per germline (reference sequence). This CDR3 has 13 amino acids. The CDR3 spells CASSPEGGTEAFF. The CDR3 DNA reads as TGTGCCAGTAGTCCGGAAGGGGGTACTGAAGCTTTCTTT.

In its sample, this clone was seen a few times. This CDR3 reads CASSLAASVHEQFF. Written as DNA, the CDR3 is TGTGCCAGCAGCTTAGCGGCTAGCGTCCATGAGCAGTTCTTC. V gene TRBV11-3 combines with J gene TRBJ2-1; D might be TRBD2 (6 bases). V lost 1 base, J lost 8 bases, and 12 bases lay in between. The CDR3 length is 14 residues. Germline CDR1 and CDR2: SGHNT and YENEEA.

The gene calls are TRBV30 and TRBJ2-1; 8 bases are a match to TRBD2. Germline CDR1 GTSNPN, CDR2 SVGIG (reference sequence). The CDR3 loop spans 15 amino acids. With 5 bases clipped from V and 7 bases from J, the junction kept 13 bases outside the gene matches. This CDR3 is CAWGAGLVNFNEQFF. CDR3 DNA: TGTGCCTGGGGCGCGGGACTAGTCAATTTTAATGAGCAGTTCTTC.

The V and J genes are TRBV27 and TRBJ1-6, with D possibly being TRBD1 (5 bases). The germline V gene encodes CDR1 MNHEY and CDR2 SMNVEV (reference sequence). V was pared by 5 bases and J by 8 bases, with 13 bases between. CDR3 size: 14 residues. In DNA, the CDR3 is TGTGCCAGCAGTATTCAGGGATGGGATTCACCCCTCCACTTT. As protein: CASSIQGWDSPLHF.

V gene TRBV3-1 (or the pseudogene TRBV3-2) combines with J gene TRBJ1-1, with D hard to call. CDR3 length: 14 amino acids. The V end lost 4 bases, the J end lost 4 bases, and 13 bases lay between the germline ends. The germline CDR1 and CDR2 sequences are LGHDT and YNNKEL (reference sequence). CDR3 sequence reads: CASSLRGYGTEAFF. The CDR3 nucleotides read TGTGCCAGCAGCCTCCGGGGTTATGGCACTGAAGCTTTCTTT.

V usage is TRBV5-4 and J usage is TRBJ2-3; tentative D call: TRBD1 (6 bases). The CDR3 loop spans 14 amino acids. Germline V lookup: CDR1 SGHNT, CDR2 YYREEE (reference sequence). V gave up 4 bases and J gave up 4 bases, with 13 bases separating them. CDR3 nucleotides: TGTGCCAGCAGCCCGCCAGGGGTTTCAGATACGCAGTATTTT. Protein product: CASSPPGVSDTQYF.

This clone appeared many times. This chain links TRBV6-6 with TRBJ2-7; 11 bases map to TRBD1. Germline trimming cut 5 bases from V and 5 bases from J; bases unmatched to any gene: 2. Germline V gene data show CDR1 as MNHNY and CDR2 as SVGAGI (reference sequence). The CDR3 has 13 amino acids. CDR3 bases: TGTGCCAGCAGTGGACAGGGGGCAGACGAGCAGTACTTC. This translates into CASSGQGADEQYF.

The chain recombines TRBV6-1 with TRBJ1-2, with D uncertain. The CDR3 extends over 14 amino acids. Germline V gives CDR1 MNHNS, CDR2 SASEGT. V was clipped by 3 bases and J by 0 bases, with 8 bases between them. This CDR3 reads CASSDRSPNYGYTF. CDR3 coding DNA: TGTGCCAGCAGTGACAGGTCGCCTAACTATGGCTACACCTTC.